This is a list of T cell receptor beta chains from one sample in a study of cytomegalovirus exposure and HLA in healthy donors. Produced via immunoSEQ multiplex PCR; TCRdb's table is partial and in-frame only. The sample lists approximately 160,000 clones, about 63% seen once, with 2.5% to 3.5% in the top ten. Sequencing used PBMCs. The receptors originated from a middle-aged woman in good health and CMV-seropositive. Each CDR3 is given with its conserved first and last residue. Fields, in order: V gene, J gene, clone size, D gene, CDR3 protein, CDR3 DNA. A D gene is named only where the DNA matches it firmly. Expanded clones are given a class, and other clones once, few, many or no size at all.

TRBV7-8	TRBJ2-7	-	TRBD2	CASSLVVASGRGRAYEQYF	TGTGCCAGCAGCTTAGTGGTGGCTAGCGGGAGGGGAAGGGCCTACGAGCAGTACTTC
TRBV7-9	TRBJ2-5	-	-	CASGHPETQYF	TGTGCCAGCGGACACCCAGAGACCCAGTACTTC
TRBV27	TRBJ2-5	-	-	CASSFSRGQETQYF	TGTGCCAGCAGTTTTAGCCGGGGTCAAGAGACCCAGTACTTC
TRBV7-9	TRBJ2-7	few	TRBD2	CASSLVRGGEQYF	TGTGCCAGCAGCTTAGTTCGGGGGGGGGAGCAGTACTTC
TRBV2	TRBJ1-6	-	-	CASSAQSSYNSPLHF	TGTGCCAGCAGTGCACAGAGCTCCTATAATTCACCCCTCCACTTT
TRBV7-2	TRBJ1-3	-	-	CASSPGTPVQVIYF	TGTGCCAGCAGCCCAGGGACTCCCGTTCAGGTCATATATTTT
TRBV2	TRBJ1-2	few	-	CASSDSLNYGYTF	TGTGCCAGCAGTGATTCCCTTAACTATGGCTACACCTTC
TRBV9	TRBJ1-2	-	TRBD1	CASSPRDRTFGGYTF	TGTGCCAGCAGCCCGAGGGACAGAACCTTTGGTGGCTACACCTTC
TRBV15	TRBJ2-3	-	-	CATSRDGSVPDTQYF	TGTGCCACCAGCAGAGATGGCAGCGTCCCAGATACGCAGTATTTT
TRBV27	TRBJ1-3	-	-	CASSLGGHGNTIYF	TGTGCCAGCAGTTTGGGGGGTCACGGAAACACCATATATTTT
TRBV9	TRBJ2-7	-	-	CASSVDPLGAGETYEQYF	TGTGCCAGCAGCGTAGACCCTCTGGGGGCGGGAGAGACCTACGAGCAGTACTTC
TRBV5-6	TRBJ1-4	-	-	CASSLRGGEKLFF	TGTGCCAGCAGCTTGAGGGGGGGTGAAAAACTGTTTTTT
TRBV4-3	TRBJ1-3	-	-	CASSPGASGNTIYF	TGCGCCAGCAGCCCAGGGGCGTCTGGAAACACCATATATTTT
TRBV7-9	TRBJ1-5	-	-	CASSPHPGANQPQHF	TGTGCCAGCAGCCCCCACCCAGGGGCAAACCAGCCCCAGCATTTT
TRBV4-2	TRBJ1-3	-	TRBD1	CASSQDDRGSSGNTIYF	TGTGCCAGCAGCCAAGATGACAGGGGATCCTCTGGAAACACCATATATTTT
TRBV5-1	TRBJ2-3	-	TRBD2	CASSLSPSISGADTQYF	TGCGCCAGCAGCTTGTCCCCCTCCATTAGCGGGGCAGATACGCAGTATTTT